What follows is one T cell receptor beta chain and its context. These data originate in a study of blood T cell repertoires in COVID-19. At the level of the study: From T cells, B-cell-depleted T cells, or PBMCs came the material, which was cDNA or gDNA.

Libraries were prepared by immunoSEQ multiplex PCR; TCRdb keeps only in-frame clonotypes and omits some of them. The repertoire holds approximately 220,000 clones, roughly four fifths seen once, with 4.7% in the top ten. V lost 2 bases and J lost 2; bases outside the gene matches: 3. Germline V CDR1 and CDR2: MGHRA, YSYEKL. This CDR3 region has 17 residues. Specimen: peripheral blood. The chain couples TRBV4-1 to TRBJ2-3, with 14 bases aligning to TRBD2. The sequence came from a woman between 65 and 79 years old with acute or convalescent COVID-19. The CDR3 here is CASSQRTSGGYTDTQYF. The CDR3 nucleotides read TGCGCCAGCAGCCAAAGGACTAGCGGGGGGTACACAGATACGCAGTATTTT.